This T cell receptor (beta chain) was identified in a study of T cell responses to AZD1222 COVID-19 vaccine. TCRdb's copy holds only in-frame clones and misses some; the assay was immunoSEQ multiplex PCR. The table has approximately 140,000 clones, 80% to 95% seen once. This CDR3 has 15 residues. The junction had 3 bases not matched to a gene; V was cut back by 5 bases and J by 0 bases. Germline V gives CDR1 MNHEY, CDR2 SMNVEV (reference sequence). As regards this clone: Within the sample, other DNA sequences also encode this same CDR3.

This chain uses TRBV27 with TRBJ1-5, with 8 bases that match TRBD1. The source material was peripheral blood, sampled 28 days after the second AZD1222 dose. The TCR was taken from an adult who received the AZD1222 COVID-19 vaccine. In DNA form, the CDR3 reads TGTGCCAGCAGTCTGACAGGGGATAGCAATCAGCCCCAGCATTTT. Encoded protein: CASSLTGDSNQPQHF.